A single sample gave rise to the 8 T cell receptor beta chains below, sequenced in a study of T cell repertoires in cytomegalovirus infection. TCRdb called the reads again in MiXCR, with one record for every CDR3 protein. The sample includes 570,000 or so distinct CDR3 sequences, over 35% of them seen just once. These receptors' targets are unknown. Material: cultured PBMCs, obtained from culture after CMV antigen stimulation. These receptors were obtained from a human donor in good health (CMV status not recorded). Some clones in this sample may be carry-over from other donors' samples.

The chain is built from TRBV7-8 and TRBJ1-2; TRBD1 aligns across 7 bases. CDR1 and CDR2 (germline): SGHVS, FQNEAQ. Trimming removed 5 bases from V and 5 bases from J; junction bases left unmatched: 14. This CDR3 is built from 16 residues. Here the CDR3 DNA reads TGTGCCAGCAGCCCCGCCCTCGGGACAGAGGGATATGGCTACACCTTC. Its translation: CASSPALGTEGYGYTF.

This clonotype has only a few counts. The chain joins TRBV7-9 to TRBJ2-3; 9 positions match TRBD1. Unmatched junction bases numbered 5, after V lost 5 bases and J lost 2 bases. This CDR3 is built from 15 residues. CDR1 and CDR2 from the germline V gene are SEHNR and FQNEAQ (reference sequence). DNA of the CDR3: TGTGCCAGCAGCGGTGACAGGGGGAACACAGATACGCAGTATTTT. It yields the protein CASSGDRGNTDTQYF.

This clonotype is a singleton in its sample. The V gene is TRBV5-1, the J gene TRBJ2-3; D is possibly TRBD1 (6 bases). There are 16 residues in the CDR3. Germline loops: CDR1 SGHRS, CDR2 YFSETQ. V was pared by 2 bases and J by 2 bases, with 15 bases between. The CDR3 spells CASSFFGTPSTDTQYF. The CDR3 DNA reads TGCGCCAGCAGCTTCTTCGGGACACCGTCCACAGATACGCAGTATTTT.

The chain joins TRBV2 to TRBJ2-5; the D is unclear. Germline V gives CDR1 SNHLY, CDR2 FYNNEI. V lost 4 bases and J 5 bases, leaving 14 bases between the germline ends. CDR3 length equals 14 residues. Here the CDR3 DNA reads TGTGCCAGCAGTGGACCCCTGAAAGAGGAGACCCAGTACTTC. Protein sequence: CASSGPLKEETQYF.

The CDR3 loop reads CASLRTGRMDTQYF. The CDR3 nucleotides read TGTGCCAGCCTAAGGACAGGGAGAATGGATACGCAGTATTTT. This chain connects TRBV2 to TRBJ2-3; TRBD1 aligns across 8 bases. The V segment lost 8 bases and the J segment 6 bases; nucleotides outside the gene matches: 10. Germline CDR1 reads SNHLY; CDR2 reads FYNNEI. CDR3 length: 14 residues. The full variable domain, with the rest looked up from reference TRBV2 and TRBJ2-3, is EPEVTQTPSHQVTQMGQEVILRCVPISNHLYFYWYRQILGQKVEFLVSFYNNEISEKSEIFDDQFSVERPDGSNFTLKIRSTKLEDSAMYFCASLRTGRMDTQYFGPGTRLTVL.

J is TRBJ2-5 and V is TRBV24-1; D gene unclear. The CDR3 spans 15 residues. Per germline, CDR1 KGHDR and CDR2 SFDVKD. The V end was cut by 3 bases, the J end by 5 bases, with 15 bases between. For the CDR3, the DNA is TGTGCCACCAGTGATCCCGGGTCACAGCCCGAGACCCAGTACTTC. Its translation is CATSDPGSQPETQYF.

The chain recombines TRBV2 with TRBJ2-7; D possibly corresponds to TRBD2 (6 bases). Germline V gene data show CDR1 as SNHLY and CDR2 as FYNNEI. The CDR3 covers 13 residues. Trimming took 8 bases from V and 2 from J, leaving 13 bases between them. This chain's CDR3 is CASRRLGPYEQYF. The CDR3 DNA reads as TGTGCCAGCCGCCGACTAGGGCCCTACGAGCAGTACTTC.

V usage is TRBV7-9 and J usage is TRBJ2-7; 7 bases line up with TRBD2. The length of the CDR3 is 18 residues. Germline V CDR1 and CDR2: SEHNR, FQNEAQ (reference sequence). The ends lost 5 bases at V and 4 bases at J; junction bases unmatched: 20. The CDR3 DNA sequence: TGTGCCAGCAGCAGAGGGAGGGCGGACGGCGGGCTTCGATACGAGCAGTACTTC. Its protein is CASSRGRADGGLRYEQYF.